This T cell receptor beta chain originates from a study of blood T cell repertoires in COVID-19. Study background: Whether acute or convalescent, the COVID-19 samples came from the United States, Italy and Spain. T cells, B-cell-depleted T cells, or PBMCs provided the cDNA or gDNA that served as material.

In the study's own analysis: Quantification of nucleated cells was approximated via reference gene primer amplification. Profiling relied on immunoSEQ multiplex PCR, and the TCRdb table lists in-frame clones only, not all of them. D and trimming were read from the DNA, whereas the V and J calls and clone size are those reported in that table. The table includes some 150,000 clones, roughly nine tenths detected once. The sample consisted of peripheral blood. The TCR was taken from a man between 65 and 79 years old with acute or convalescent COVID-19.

The CDR3 loop reads CASSWVLGTPSYEQYF. In DNA form, the CDR3 reads TGTGCCAGCAGCTGGGTGTTAGGGACACCCTCCTACGAGCAGTACTTC. The chain couples TRBV5-5 to TRBJ2-7; a weak D match, TRBD1 (6 bases). CDR1 is SGHKS, CDR2 YYEKEE, per germline (reference sequence). The germline V and J ends were trimmed by 3 bases and 0 bases, with 16 bases remaining between them. The CDR3 runs 16 residues.